The 14 T cell receptor beta chains given below trace back to one sample, sequenced in a study of graft-versus-host responses after intestinal transplantation. Clones were sequenced by immunoSEQ multiplex PCR, and TCRdb holds only the in-frame ones, with some missing. The repertoire has roughly 60,000 clones, around 90% of them found once; the top ten carry 2.5% to 3%. Material: PBMCs, obtained roughly 120 days after intestinal transplantation. The source is a human patient who received an intestinal transplant, so some T cells may come from the graft donor.

This chain uses TRBV6-4 with TRBJ1-6, with TRBD1 matching over 7 bases. This CDR3 contains 13 residues. Germline V CDR1 and CDR2: MRHNA, SNTAGT. V dropped 6 bases and J dropped 8; count of bases not matched to a gene: 4. The CDR3 DNA follows: TGTGCCAGCAGCGCAACAGGGGATTCACCCCTCCACTTT. Protein product: CASSATGDSPLHF.

V and J are TRBV4-1 and TRBJ2-7; 9 nucleotides agree with TRBD1. CDR1 is MGHRA and CDR2 is YSYEKL in the germline V gene. The CDR3 loop spans 15 amino acids. Unmatched junction bases numbered 3, after V lost 1 base and J lost 2 bases. DNA of the CDR3: TGCGCCAGCAGCCAAGGGGGACAGGGCCCCTACGAGCAGTACTTC. Amino acid sequence: CASSQGGQGPYEQYF.

The rearrangement uses TRBV9 and TRBJ2-3, with a weak D call TRBD1 (6 bases). Trimming cost V 6 bases and J 2 bases, with 13 bases left between them. The CDR3 runs to 14 residues. Looked up from germline, CDR1 is SGDLS and CDR2 is YYNGEE. CDR3 DNA sequence: TGTGCCAGCACCCAAGGGGGAGACACAGATACGCAGTATTTT. Its protein product is CASTQGGDTDTQYF.

The rearrangement uses TRBV5-6 and TRBJ2-5, with 7 bases lining up with TRBD2. J lost 4 bases, V lost 4 bases, and 7 bases had no gene match. The CDR3 is made up of 14 amino acids. The V gene's germline CDR1 is SGHDT and CDR2 YYEEEE. The DNA for the CDR3 is TGTGCCAGCAGCATTGGGACTACCTCAGAGACCCAGTACTTC. Translating gives CASSIGTTSETQYF.

This clone has just one count. This chain links TRBV6-6 with TRBJ1-1; TRBD1 is a possible D gene (5 bases). V lost 6 bases to trimming and J lost 3 bases, with 17 bases between them. Per the germline V gene, CDR1 is MNHNY and CDR2 is SVGAGI (reference sequence). This CDR3 has 15 amino acids. The CDR3 loop reads CASSARGGLDTEAFF. DNA of the CDR3: TGTGCCAGCAGCGCCCGGGGGGGGTTGGACACTGAAGCTTTCTTT.

The chain carries TRBV5-4 and TRBJ2-7; TRBD2 agrees at 9 bases. V gave up 0 bases and J gave up 3 bases; unmatched junction bases: 4. Per germline, CDR1 SGHNT and CDR2 YYREEE (reference sequence). The CDR3 loop spans 15 amino acids. CDR3 loop: CASSLARGGDYEQYF. CDR3 sequence (DNA): TGTGCCAGCAGCTTGGCACGCGGGGGGGACTACGAGCAGTACTTC.

This chain connects TRBV5-1 to TRBJ2-3; D is perhaps TRBD2 (5 bases). V dropped 0 bases and J dropped 0 bases, with 11 bases sitting between them. CDR1 and CDR2 from the germline V gene are SGHRS and YFSETQ. The CDR3 loop spans 16 amino acids. The CDR3 reads CASSLAGVTSTDTQYF. The DNA of the CDR3 is TGCGCCAGCAGCTTGGCCGGGGTTACTAGCACAGATACGCAGTATTTT.

The chain is built from TRBV9 and TRBJ2-1; D may be TRBD2 (7 bases). The CDR3 runs to 16 residues. The ends were cut back, 4 bases at V and 0 bases at J, with 14 bases in the middle. Germline V gene data show CDR1 as SGDLS and CDR2 as YYNGEE. The CDR3, as DNA: TGTGCCAGCAGCAACCGGGGGGCTAACTCCTACAATGAGCAGTTCTTC. Its protein product is CASSNRGANSYNEQFF.

CDR3 bases: TGTGCCAGCAGTTACAGGGGGTTCTATGGCTACACCTTC. This gives the protein CASSYRGFYGYTF. The chain joins TRBV6-5 to TRBJ1-2; possible D gene TRBD1, 6 bases. V shed 2 bases and J shed 4 bases, with 8 bases lying between them. Germline V lookup: CDR1 MNHEY, CDR2 SVGAGI. There are 13 residues in the CDR3.

The rearrangement uses TRBV28 and TRBJ2-3; 12 nucleotides match TRBD2. The V gene end was trimmed by 6 bases and the J gene end by 5 bases; junction bases not matched to a gene: 3. The CDR3 consists of 14 residues. Looked up from germline, CDR1 is MDHEN and CDR2 is SYDVKM. CDR3 DNA: TGTGCCAGCAGCTCTAGCGGGAGGGTAGATACGCAGTATTTT. Encoded protein: CASSSSGRVDTQYF.

The chain carries TRBV7-8 and TRBJ2-1, with 8 bases lining up with TRBD2. Germline CDR1 is SGHVS and CDR2 is FQNEAQ. CDR3 length equals 16 residues. The CDR3 bases are TGTGTCGTTGCCAGCCCCCTTAGCGGGGCATACAATGAGCAGTTCTTC. This translates into CVVASPLSGAYNEQFF. Together with reference TRBV7-8 and TRBJ2-1, the CDR3 gives the full variable domain: GAGVSQSPRYKVAKRGQDVALRCDPISGHVSLFWYQQALGQGPEFLTYFQNEAQLDKSGLPSDRFFAERPEGSVSTLKIQRTQQEDSAVYLCVVASPLSGAYNEQFFGPGTRLTVL.

This chain uses TRBV30 with TRBJ1-4; D is uncertain. CDR3 length equals 12 residues. Germline CDR1 reads GTSNPN; CDR2 reads SVGIG (reference sequence). V was pared by 0 bases and J by 5 bases, with 4 bases between. This CDR3 is CAWSVLNEKLFF. The CDR3 DNA sequence: TGTGCCTGGAGTGTCTTGAATGAAAAACTGTTTTTT. Using reference TRBV30 and TRBJ1-4 for the parts outside the CDR3, the full variable domain is SQTIHQWPATLVQPVGSPLSLECTVEGTSNPNLYWYRQAAGRGLQLLFYSVGIGQISSEVPQNLSASRPQDRQFILSSKKLLLSDSGFYLCAWSVLNEKLFFGSGTQLSVL.

This clone was detected a few times. The rearrangement links TRBV11-2 to TRBJ1-2; 8 bases agree with TRBD1. Germline loops: CDR1 SGHAT, CDR2 FQNNGV. The CDR3 loop spans 13 amino acids. Trimming took 5 bases from V and 2 from J; bases not matched to a gene: 1. DNA for the CDR3: TGTGCCAGCAGCCGGACAGGGAACTATGGCTACACCTTC. It is translated as CASSRTGNYGYTF.

J is TRBJ1-2 and V is TRBV4-1; the match to TRBD1 covers 7 bases. The germline V gene encodes CDR1 MGHRA and CDR2 YSYEKL. CDR3 size: 14 residues. Losses at the gene ends were 2 bases for V and 5 bases for J; bases not matched to a gene: 5. The CDR3 loop reads CASSQTGESYGYTF. CDR3 bases: TGCGCCAGCAGCCAAACAGGGGAATCGTATGGCTACACCTTC.